The clone carrying this T cell receptor beta chain was picked up a small number of times. The antigen remains unidentified. The CDR3 extends over 14 amino acids. Germline V gives CDR1 SEHNR, CDR2 FQNEAQ (reference sequence). The V end was cut by 6 bases, the J end by 5 bases, with 16 bases between. The sample comes from a study of brain T cells in children with intractable seizures. Study findings and constraints: Pre- and post-surgery blood differed in depth, so pre-surgery absences may be undersampling. Only CDR3 sequence similarity suggested viral specificity, without known HCMV serostatus.

Profiled with immunoSEQ multiplex PCR; TCRdb holds only in-frame clones, not every one. The sample records 340,000 or so clones, 93% being singletons. Stated time point: blood from clinic visit 5 months post-surgery; TSC patient then seizure free. The sequenced cases were selected for having the highest brain T cell transcript signatures. Patients received at least one anti-epileptic drug before surgery. The V gene is TRBV7-9, the J gene TRBJ1-2; maybe TRBD1 (5 bases). This clonotype originated in a boy less than two years old with tuberous sclerosis and intractable seizures. The sequenced sample was peripheral blood, obtained less than 6 months after surgery. The CDR3 protein is CASRRDSNGYGYTF. Here the CDR3 DNA reads TGTGCCAGCAGGCGGGACTCAAACGGGTATGGCTACACCTTC.